This TCR beta chain was documented in a study of technical replicates of blood from a few donors. Sequencing used immunoSEQ multiplex PCR; TCRdb keeps in-frame clones, though not all of them. The data show about 88,000 clones, approximately 94% seen once. V gave up 4 bases and J gave up 5 bases; unmatched junction bases: 6. The length of the CDR3 is 15 residues. Germline loops: CDR1 LGHNT, CDR2 FRNRAP. The V and J genes are TRBV12-5 and TRBJ2-5; 11 bases fit TRBD2. This TCR was sampled from a human donor in good health. Sequenced sample: T cells isolated from PBMCs. CDR3 region: CASGSVAGGLETQYF. DNA for the CDR3: TGTGCTAGTGGTTCAGTAGCGGGGGGGCTTGAGACCCAGTACTTC. The full variable domain, with the rest looked up from reference TRBV12-5 and TRBJ2-5, is DARVTQTPRHKVTEMGQEVTMRCQPILGHNTVFWYRQTMMQGLELLAYFRNRAPLDDSGMPKDRFSAEMPDATLATLKIQPSEPRDSAVYFCASGSVAGGLETQYFGPGTRLLVL.